Below, 23 T cell receptor beta chains from the same sample are listed, as sequenced in a study of control samples from healthy donors and cancer patients. Some clones are missing from TCRdb's copy, which holds only in-frame ones; the method was immunoSEQ multiplex PCR. There are some 80,000 clones in the sample; nearly 90% occur only once, and roughly 6% lies in the top ten. Sequences were obtained from blood. The receptors were gathered from a man aged 50-59 years in good health.

This chain links TRBV6-4 with TRBJ1-5; D not resolved. Germline CDR1 MRHNA, CDR2 SNTAGT. V was shortened by 7 bases and J by 1 base, with 23 bases between the two germline ends. This CDR3 spans 18 amino acids. CDR3 DNA: TGTGCCAGCAAAAGGTCAGCGCAACCAAGGGAGAGCAATCAGCCCCAGCATTTT. This encodes CASKRSAQPRESNQPQHF.

The chain links TRBV14 to TRBJ1-2; 11 bases line up with TRBD1. V trimming: 3 bases; J trimming: 0 bases; junction bases outside the gene matches: 3. CDR1 SGHDN and CDR2 FVKESK come from the germline V gene. The CDR3 totals 16 residues. The CDR3 bases are TGTGCCAGCAGCCAGGGGACAGGGGGGACTAACTATGGCTACACCTTC. Protein: CASSQGTGGTNYGYTF.

V usage is TRBV9 and J usage is TRBJ2-5; 7 nucleotides match TRBD2. The V gene's germline CDR1 is SGDLS and CDR2 YYNGEE. This CDR3 is 15 amino acids long. V shed 0 bases, J shed 6 bases, and the junction held 8 bases outside the gene matches. The CDR3 bases are TGTGCCAGCAGCGTAGAGATAGCGGGTTGGCAGACCCAGTACTTC. Translation: CASSVEIAGWQTQYF.

CDR3 in DNA: TGCGCCAGCAGCTCCGTTGTCCGCCCAGGGGCAGATACGCAGTATTTT. Translating it yields CASSSVVRPGADTQYF. The chain carries TRBV5-1 and TRBJ2-3, with D tentatively TRBD1 (6 bases). CDR3 length: 16 amino acids. Germline V lookup: CDR1 SGHRS, CDR2 YFSETQ. Deletions cut 3 bases from V and 4 bases from J, with 18 bases between.

V usage is TRBV6-5 and J usage is TRBJ2-7; 10 nucleotides agree with TRBD2. Germline CDR1 and CDR2: MNHEY and SVGAGI. Losses at the gene ends were 5 bases for V and 12 bases for J; bases not matched to a gene: 13. The CDR3 runs to 14 residues. The CDR3 loop is CASSPGTSDRGSYF. The CDR3 region has the DNA TGTGCCAGCAGTCCCGGGACTAGCGACCGGGGGTCGTACTTC.

The chain combines TRBV13 with TRBJ2-7; 7 nucleotides agree with TRBD2. The CDR3 length is 14 residues. Germline CDR1 PRHDT, CDR2 FYEKMQ (reference sequence). Trimming took 5 bases from V and 3 from J; bases not matched to a gene: 7. The CDR3 DNA sequence: TGTGCCAGCAGCCGACGGGGGGTCCTCTACGAGCAGTACTTC. It is translated as CASSRRGVLYEQYF. The full variable domain, with the rest looked up from reference TRBV13 and TRBJ2-7, is AAGVIQSPRHLIKEKRETATLKCYPIPRHDTVYWYQQGPGQDPQFLISFYEKMQSDKGSIPDRFSAQQFSDYHSELNMSSLELGDSALYFCASSRRGVLYEQYFGPGTRLTVT.

In this sample, this clone turned up a few times. This chain joins TRBV19 and TRBJ2-7; 8 positions agree with TRBD1. V gave up 1 base and J gave up 7 bases; unmatched junction bases: 9. Germline lookup yields CDR1 LNHDA and CDR2 SQIVND (reference sequence). This CDR3 contains 15 residues. CDR3 amino acids: CASSIGGTGPLEQYF. The CDR3 nucleotides are TGTGCCAGTAGTATAGGAGGGACAGGACCCCTGGAGCAGTACTTC.

V usage is TRBV5-1 and J usage is TRBJ1-1, with 8 bases matching TRBD1. The CDR3 is 15 residues long. Germline loops: CDR1 SGHRS, CDR2 YFSETQ. After removal of 4 bases from V and 0 bases from J, the junction contained 5 bases not matched to a gene. Here the CDR3 reads CASSQGAHMNTEAFF. The CDR3 DNA is TGCGCCAGCAGCCAGGGGGCGCATATGAACACTGAAGCTTTCTTT.

The chain employs TRBV19 and TRBJ1-1, with 8 bases aligning to TRBD1. Germline CDR1 and CDR2: LNHDA and SQIVND (reference sequence). The CDR3 loop spans 16 amino acids. V lost 4 bases to trimming and J lost 0 bases; unmatched junction nucleotides: 7. CDR3 nucleotides: TGTGCCAGTAGTACTAGGACAGGGTATATGAACACTGAAGCTTTCTTT. It translates to CASSTRTGYMNTEAFF.

The V and J genes are TRBV7-9 and TRBJ1-1; 7 bases are a match to TRBD1. The junction had 5 bases not matched to a gene; V was cut back by 4 bases and J by 0 bases. Germline V gives CDR1 SEHNR, CDR2 FQNEAQ (reference sequence). CDR3 size: 15 residues. The CDR3 coding sequence is TGTGCCAGCAGCTGGGGACAGTCCATGAACACTGAAGCTTTCTTT. Its translation: CASSWGQSMNTEAFF.

The chain carries TRBV24-1 and TRBJ1-1; tentatively, D is TRBD1 (5 bases). The CDR3 is made up of 11 amino acids. Germline V lookup: CDR1 KGHDR, CDR2 SFDVKD. V gave up 6 bases and J gave up 4 bases, with 5 bases separating them. The CDR3 is CATSQGTEAFF. The CDR3 nucleotides read TGTGCCACCAGTCAGGGCACTGAAGCTTTCTTT.

The V gene is TRBV9, the J gene TRBJ1-4; D unresolved. Trimming left V 0 bases short and J 8 bases short, with 8 bases between. This CDR3 comprises 13 residues. Looked up from germline, CDR1 is SGDLS and CDR2 is YYNGEE. In DNA form, the CDR3 reads TGTGCCAGCAGCGTAGGGTTACAAGAAAAACTGTTTTTT. Residues: CASSVGLQEKLFF.

The chain employs TRBV27 and TRBJ2-7; unclear D gene. CDR1 and CDR2 (germline): MNHEY, SMNVEV (reference sequence). This CDR3 has 14 amino acids. Trimming cost V 8 bases and J 3 bases, with 17 bases left between them. The CDR3, as DNA: TGTGCCAGCGCCGAAAGGGCAGGTTTCTACGAGCAGTACTTC. Translated, it gives CASAERAGFYEQYF.

As regards this clone: Additional DNA sequences in this sample encode the identical CDR3. This chain links TRBV2 with TRBJ1-2; D uncertain. The CDR3 length is 11 residues. Germline lookup yields CDR1 SNHLY and CDR2 FYNNEI. V gave up 0 bases and J gave up 6 bases, with 2 bases separating them. CDR3 DNA: TGTGCCAGCAGTGAAGCACATGGCTACACCTTC. This sequence encodes CASSEAHGYTF.

This clone appeared once. DNA for the CDR3: TGTGCCAGCAGCGTAGGTGCCAAAGAGACCCAGTACTTC. It translates to CASSVGAKETQYF. This chain uses TRBV9 with TRBJ2-5, with no clear D. Germline CDR1 reads SGDLS; CDR2 reads YYNGEE. The CDR3 consists of 13 residues. Trimming pared 0 bases from V and 3 bases from J, leaving 6 bases between.

This chain connects TRBV5-1 to TRBJ2-3, with 9 nucleotides matching TRBD1. Losses at the gene ends were 8 bases for V and 4 bases for J; bases not matched to a gene: 11. The CDR3 runs to 15 residues. In germline, CDR1 is SGHRS, CDR2 YFSETQ. The CDR3 loop reads CASGQGLPSADTQYF. DNA for the CDR3: TGCGCCAGTGGACAGGGGCTTCCGTCCGCAGATACGCAGTATTTT.

The rearrangement links TRBV6-5 to TRBJ2-7; D is possibly TRBD1 or TRBD2 (6 bases each). V dropped 11 bases and J dropped 2 bases, with 16 bases sitting between them. The CDR3 length is 13 residues. Germline V gene lookup returns CDR1 MNHEY and CDR2 SVGAGI. The CDR3 loop is CAARGAGPYEQYF. The CDR3 DNA follows: TGTGCCGCAAGGGGGGCAGGACCCTACGAGCAGTACTTC.

The CDR3 spells CASSDHGASLSVEKLFF. CDR3 in DNA: TGTGCCAGCAGTGACCACGGGGCGAGCCTATCGGTAGAAAAACTGTTTTTT. V and J are TRBV2 and TRBJ1-4; weak D call: TRBD1 (5 bases). Trimming pared 3 bases from V and 8 bases from J, leaving 22 bases between. Germline loops: CDR1 SNHLY, CDR2 FYNNEI. The CDR3 extends over 17 amino acids.

The chain uses TRBV5-8 and TRBJ1-2, with 7 positions matching TRBD1. Trimming took 6 bases from V and 0 from J; bases not matched to a gene: 5. This CDR3 contains 14 residues. Germline V lookup: CDR1 SGHTS, CDR2 YDEGEE. As DNA, the CDR3 is TGTGCCAGCACCCGGGACAGAGCTAACTATGGCTACACCTTC. It codes for CASTRDRANYGYTF.

The chain carries TRBV9 and TRBJ1-3; TRBD1 might be the D (6 bases). The CDR3 covers 15 residues. Germline V lookup: CDR1 SGDLS, CDR2 YYNGEE. Trimming pared 0 bases from V and 4 bases from J, leaving 11 bases between. CDR3 sequence reads: CASSVAGTRGNTIYF. The CDR3 nucleotides are TGTGCCAGCAGCGTAGCCGGGACAAGAGGAAACACCATATATTTT. The full variable domain, its missing parts supplied by reference TRBV9 and TRBJ1-3, is DSGVTQTPKHLITATGQRVTLRCSPRSGDLSVYWYQQSLDQGLQFLIQYYNGEERAKGNILERFSAQQFPDLHSELNLSSLELGDSALYFCASSVAGTRGNTIYFGEGSWLTVV.

Only one count was recorded for this clone. The chain recombines TRBV4-1 with TRBJ1-1; the D gene is possibly TRBD1 (5 bases). There are 17 residues in the CDR3. V was cut by 1 base and J by 1 base, with 16 bases left in between. Per the germline V gene, CDR1 is MGHRA and CDR2 is YSYEKL. CDR3 amino acids: CASSQVPPQGTNTEAFF. The DNA of the CDR3 is TGCGCCAGCAGCCAAGTCCCCCCCCAGGGTACGAACACTGAAGCTTTCTTT.

The rearrangement joins TRBV4-1 to TRBJ2-1, with D perhaps matching TRBD1 or TRBD2 (5 bases each). CDR1 is MGHRA and CDR2 is YSYEKL in the germline V gene. This CDR3 is 16 amino acids long. V was pared by 4 bases and J by 8 bases, with 21 bases between. The CDR3 is CASSPPGMAGTDEQFF. CDR3 DNA sequence: TGCGCCAGCAGCCCCCCCGGGATGGCCGGGACGGATGAGCAGTTCTTC.

In this sample, this clone turned up a few times. V is TRBV13 and J is TRBJ2-5; 7 bases line up with TRBD1. The V gene's germline CDR1 is PRHDT and CDR2 FYEKMQ (reference sequence). The CDR3 covers 15 residues. V dropped 0 bases and J dropped 1; count of bases not matched to a gene: 2. CDR3 bases: TGTGCCAGCAGCTTAGGAGGGACAGTCCAAGAGACCCAGTACTTC. It is translated as CASSLGGTVQETQYF.